Presented here are 9 T cell receptor beta chains from one specimen sequenced in a study of T cells in Graves' hyperthyroidism and ophthalmopathy. TCR beta CDR3 sequences were amplified from RNA transcripts. The TCR CDR3 was amplified in a first-round RT-PCR using the HTBI primer set. A single record per CDR3 protein comes from TCRdb applying MiXCR to the multiplex PCR reads. The table shows a few hundred thousand distinct CDR3 sequences, with approximately 14% occurring only once. The sample taken for sequencing was blood. Receptors were obtained from a woman in her forties with Graves' ophthalmopathy.

This clonotype was observed at least ten times. This chain uses TRBV2 with TRBJ1-6; tentatively, D is TRBD1 (6 bases). Germline CDR1 and CDR2: SNHLY and FYNNEI. This CDR3 region has 17 residues. Trimming took 7 bases from V and 4 from J, leaving 20 bases between them. The CDR3: CASIRGHTIQYNSPLHF. In DNA form, the CDR3 reads TGTGCCAGCATACGGGGGCACACGATACAATATAATTCACCCCTCCACTTT.

This clonotype has only a few counts. The rearrangement joins TRBV6-1 to TRBJ1-2; no firm D call. Between the trimmed V and J ends, which lost 10 bases and 8 bases, there was a span of 20 bases. The germline gives CDR1 MNHNS, CDR2 SASEGT. This CDR3 is 13 amino acids long. The CDR3 is CATQRVGRRGYTF. CDR3 nucleotide sequence: TGTGCCACACAGAGAGTGGGCCGAAGGGGCTACACCTTC.

This clonotype has a handful of counts. V and J are TRBV5-1 and TRBJ2-1; 12 positions match TRBD1. Looked up from germline, CDR1 is SGHRS and CDR2 is YFSETQ. V lost 0 bases and J lost 5; bases outside the gene matches: 3. The CDR3 covers 16 residues. CDR3 in amino acids: CASSLAGTGGNNEQFF. CDR3 nucleotides: TGCGCCAGCAGCTTGGCCGGGACAGGGGGCAACAATGAGCAGTTCTTC.

This clonotype was observed many times. This chain connects TRBV27 to TRBJ1-6; no definite D call. Germline V gene data show CDR1 as MNHEY and CDR2 as SMNVEV (reference sequence). The CDR3 loop spans 12 amino acids. V gave up 6 bases and J gave up 9 bases, with 9 bases separating them. CDR3 coding DNA: TGTGCCAGCAGGGATCTGAGTTCACCCCTCCACTTT. Translating gives CASRDLSSPLHF.

This clonotype was counted many times. The chain carries TRBV7-9 and TRBJ1-2; D possibly corresponds to TRBD1 (5 bases). The CDR3 covers 14 residues. Germline V CDR1 and CDR2: SEHNR, FQNEAQ (reference sequence). V was pared by 8 bases and J by 7 bases, with 20 bases between. CDR3 sequence reads: CASGAISAGSGYTF. CDR3 DNA sequence: TGTGCCAGCGGGGCGATAAGCGCAGGGAGTGGCTACACCTTC.

This clonotype occurred many times. At one boundary the junction diverges from the germline segment, which might be a read error. The chain is built from TRBV27 and TRBJ1-6; tentatively, D is TRBD1 (6 bases). The germline gives CDR1 MNHEY, CDR2 SMNVEV (reference sequence). The CDR3 runs 16 residues. As DNA, the CDR3 is TGTGCCAGCAGATTATCTCGGGGGGCATGGAATTCACCCCTCCACTTT. This codes for CASRLSRGAWNSPLHF.

The rearrangement uses TRBV3-1 and TRBJ2-7; TRBD2 agrees at 11 bases. The CDR3 length is 15 residues. Per the germline V gene, CDR1 is LGHDT and CDR2 is YNNKEL (reference sequence). V lost 4 bases, J lost 4 bases, and 6 bases stayed unmatched. The CDR3: CASSRGTSGQYEQYF. The CDR3 DNA sequence: TGTGCCAGCAGCCGAGGGACTAGCGGACAGTACGAGCAGTACTTC.

With respect to this clonotype: A clone one base away is much larger, so this may be a read error. The rearrangement links TRBV2 to TRBJ2-2; D may correspond to TRBD1 or TRBD2 (5 bases each). The CDR3 runs to 13 residues. CDR1 is SNHLY, CDR2 FYNNEI, per germline. The CDR3 bases are TGTGTCAGCAGTGAAGGGACGAGGGGGGAGCTGTTTTTT. Residues: CVSSEGTRGELFF.

This clonotype occurred a few times. The CDR3 loop is CASSLGMRASDTEAFF. In nucleotides, the CDR3 is TGTGCCAGCAGCCTCGGTATGAGGGCGTCTGACACTGAAGCTTTCTTT. The genes are TRBV4-2 and TRBJ1-1; unclear D gene. The CDR3 covers 16 residues. CDR1 is LGHNA, CDR2 YNFKEQ, per germline. V lost 4 bases and J 3 bases, leaving 18 bases between the germline ends.